These 29 T cell receptor beta chains share one sample of origin, sequenced in a study of early T cells in non-severe SARS-CoV-2 infection. TCRdb passed the 5' RACE reads through MiXCR, listing each CDR3 protein once. The sample includes tens of thousands of distinct CDR3 sequences, 4% of them seen just once. Sequenced material: whole blood. The receptors derive from an adult who was a healthcare worker with PCR-confirmed SARS-CoV-2 infection or an uninfected control (not recorded which).

Ten or more counts support this clonotype. V is TRBV7-9 and J is TRBJ1-2, with TRBD1 as a possible D gene (6 bases). Germline values: CDR1 SEHNR, CDR2 FQNEAQ (reference sequence). This CDR3 spans 16 amino acids. V lost 5 bases to trimming and J lost 4 bases, with 20 bases between them. CDR3 residues: CASSIVTGQIFYGYTF. CDR3 sequence (DNA): TGTGCCAGCAGCATAGTGACGGGACAAATTTTCTATGGCTACACCTTC.

The J gene is TRBJ2-7, the V gene TRBV28, with TRBD2 identical over 7 bases. V was clipped by 8 bases and J by 0 bases; unmatched bases: 10. CDR3 size: 15 residues. Germline values: CDR1 MDHEN, CDR2 SYDVKM. CDR3 sequence reads: CASSAPGGSSYEQYF. The CDR3, as DNA: TGTGCCAGCTCCGCTCCGGGGGGAAGCTCCTACGAGCAGTACTTC. Based on the CDR3 plus reference TRBV28 and TRBJ2-7, the full variable domain is DVKVTQSSRYLVKRTGEKVFLECVQDMDHENMFWYRQDPGLGLRLIYFSYDVKMKEKGDIPEGYSVSREKKERFSLILESASTNQTSMYLCASSAPGGSSYEQYFGPGTRLTVT.

The table lists this clonotype with many counts. The chain joins TRBV9 to TRBJ1-4; D gene unclear. V was clipped by 2 bases and J by 8 bases, with 16 bases between them. The CDR3 is 15 amino acids. Per the germline V gene, CDR1 is SGDLS and CDR2 is YYNGEE. The CDR3 DNA reads as TGTGCCAGCAGCGTTCTTAGGACGTCGGAAGAAAAACTGTTTTTT. Its protein product is CASSVLRTSEEKLFF. The full variable domain, its missing parts supplied by reference TRBV9 and TRBJ1-4, is DSGVTQTPKHLITATGQRVTLRCSPRSGDLSVYWYQQSLDQGLQFLIQYYNGEERAKGNILERFSAQQFPDLHSELNLSSLELGDSALYFCASSVLRTSEEKLFFGSGTQLSVL.

This clonotype showed up many times. The chain combines TRBV7-6 with TRBJ2-1, with 9 bases matching TRBD1. Germline CDR1 SGHVS, CDR2 FNYEAQ. J was trimmed by 8 bases and V by 5 bases; bases with no gene match: 7. The CDR3 spans 14 residues. The CDR3 DNA is TGTGCCAGCAGCCCGCCGGGACAGGGTCATGAGCAGTTCTTC. Translation gives CASSPPGQGHEQFF.

This clonotype was counted ten times or more. This chain uses TRBV12-3 or TRBV12-4 with TRBJ1-5, with D uncertain. CDR3 length: 14 amino acids. The V and J ends lost 3 bases and 2 bases respectively, with 8 bases between them. Here the CDR3 DNA reads TGTGCCAGCAGTTTGGTGGACGGCAATCAGCCCCAGCATTTT. It encodes CASSLVDGNQPQHF.

This clonotype was recorded at least ten times. The V gene is TRBV3-1, the J gene TRBJ2-1; 12 bases map to TRBD2. The germline gives CDR1 LGHDT, CDR2 YNNKEL (reference sequence). The junction had 6 bases not matched to a gene; V was cut back by 2 bases and J by 13 bases. This CDR3 comprises 14 residues. Here the CDR3 reads CASSQPSSGGAQFF. Here the CDR3 DNA reads TGTGCCAGCAGCCAACCCTCTAGCGGGGGGGCACAGTTCTTC.

This clonotype came up many times. The V gene is TRBV5-1, the J gene TRBJ2-3; D is possibly TRBD1 or TRBD2 (6 bases each). The V gene's germline CDR1 is SGHRS and CDR2 YFSETQ. Deletions cut 9 bases from V and 0 bases from J, with 14 bases between. The CDR3 runs to 14 residues. CDR3 residues: CATSLGGSTDTQYF. Written as DNA, the CDR3 is TGCGCCACCTCACTGGGGGGCAGCACAGATACGCAGTATTTT.

Regarding this clonotype: A much bigger clone sits one base away, suggesting this may be a read error. Written as DNA, the CDR3 is TGTGCCAGCTCACCATCTGCAGCGACAGATACGCAGTATTTT. Amino acids: CASSPSAATDTQYF. The gene calls are TRBV18 and TRBJ2-3, with D uncertain. V was pared by 2 bases and J by 3 bases, with 9 bases between. The CDR3 spans 14 residues. Germline V gene data show CDR1 as KGHSH and CDR2 as LQKENI.

This clonotype was detected many times. The V call is TRBV2, the J call TRBJ1-2; 8 bases match TRBD1. This CDR3 has 13 amino acids. Germline values: CDR1 SNHLY, CDR2 FYNNEI. Germline trimming cut 5 bases from V and 8 bases from J; bases unmatched to any gene: 7. CDR3 residues: CASSRTGRSGYTF. The DNA of the CDR3 is TGTGCCAGCAGTAGGACAGGGAGGAGCGGCTACACCTTC. The full variable domain, with the rest looked up from reference TRBV2 and TRBJ1-2, is EPEVTQTPSHQVTQMGQEVILRCVPISNHLYFYWYRQILGQKVEFLVSFYNNEISEKSEIFDDQFSVERPDGSNFTLKIRSTKLEDSAMYFCASSRTGRSGYTFGSGTRLTVV.

Many counts were recorded for this clonotype. The chain is built from TRBV7-9 and TRBJ1-1; no firm D call. The length of the CDR3 is 13 residues. Germline assignment: CDR1 SEHNR and CDR2 FQNEAQ (reference sequence). Trimming removed 5 bases at V and 3 bases at J, with 10 bases between. In nucleotides, the CDR3 is TGTGCCAGCAGCGCGGACGGGTACACTGAAGCTTTCTTT. It specifies CASSADGYTEAFF.

This clonotype was picked up many times. For the CDR3, the DNA is TGCAGTGCTCCACTAGCGGGAGGGCCTAAGAATGAGCAGTTCTTC. Its translation: CSAPLAGGPKNEQFF. The chain links TRBV20-1 to TRBJ2-1; TRBD2 aligns across 13 bases. Germline lookup yields CDR1 DFQATT and CDR2 SNEGSKA (reference sequence). The CDR3 is made up of 15 amino acids. With V trimmed by 5 bases and J by 7 bases, 8 bases remained unmatched.

There are many counts of this clonotype. J is TRBJ1-5 and V is TRBV6-6, with D tentatively TRBD1 (5 bases). The V gene's germline CDR1 is MNHNY and CDR2 SVGAGI (reference sequence). The CDR3 totals 14 residues. Trimming removed 0 bases at V and 7 bases at J, with 10 bases between. The CDR3: CASSYSGERQPQHF. The CDR3 nucleotides read TGTGCCAGCAGTTACTCAGGGGAACGACAGCCCCAGCATTTT.

As DNA, the CDR3 is TGCGCCAGCAGCTTGTTTGGCATTAGTTCAGATACGCAGTATTTT. Translated, it gives CASSLFGISSDTQYF. The chain recombines TRBV5-1 with TRBJ2-3; no clear D gene. CDR1 and CDR2 from the germline V gene are SGHRS and YFSETQ. Trimming stripped 1 base from V and 4 bases from J, with 13 bases between. The CDR3 consists of 15 residues.

In this sample, this clonotype turned up many times. The V gene is TRBV5-1, the J gene TRBJ2-7; 10 positions agree with TRBD1. After removal of 0 bases from V and 6 bases from J, the junction contained 6 bases not matched to a gene. CDR1 and CDR2 from the germline V gene are SGHRS and YFSETQ. The CDR3 is 15 amino acids. This CDR3 reads CASSLAWTGGLEQYF. CDR3 sequence (DNA): TGCGCCAGCAGCTTGGCTTGGACAGGGGGTCTCGAGCAGTACTTC.

This clonotype was observed a few times. V and J are TRBV3-1 and TRBJ2-2; 9 bases line up with TRBD2. The CDR3 is made up of 16 amino acids. J was trimmed by 4 bases and V by 4 bases; bases with no gene match: 7. Germline V gene lookup returns CDR1 LGHDT and CDR2 YNNKEL (reference sequence). CDR3 residues: CASSPNSGRTTGELFF. The CDR3 DNA sequence: TGTGCCAGCAGCCCTAATAGCGGGAGAACCACCGGGGAGCTGTTTTTT.

In its sample, this clonotype was seen many times. This rearrangement joins TRBV7-2 to TRBJ2-7; D gene uncertain. Germline V gene data show CDR1 as SGHTA and CDR2 as FQGNSA. There are 12 residues in the CDR3. V was trimmed by 2 bases and J by 5 bases, leaving 7 bases between them. Written as DNA, the CDR3 is TGTGCCAGCAGCTTATTTGGTAACGAGCAGTACTTC. It translates to CASSLFGNEQYF.

This clonotype was observed at least ten times. The chain links TRBV30 to TRBJ1-2, with 7 bases identical to TRBD1. Germline values: CDR1 GTSNPN, CDR2 SVGIG (reference sequence). J gave up 3 bases and V 3 bases, and 13 bases lay outside the gene matches. This CDR3 comprises 16 residues. The CDR3 reads CAWRGTMTGRDYGYTF. The DNA for the CDR3 is TGTGCCTGGAGAGGGACTATGACAGGGCGGGACTATGGCTACACCTTC.

The table lists this clonotype with many counts. The chain employs TRBV18 and TRBJ1-4, with D possibly TRBD1 on 6 matching bases. The CDR3 consists of 13 residues. The V and J ends lost 5 bases and 4 bases respectively, with 8 bases between them. The germline CDR1 and CDR2 sequences are KGHSH and LQKENI. The CDR3 loop is CASSKDSNEKLFF. The CDR3 DNA follows: TGTGCCAGCTCAAAGGACAGTAATGAAAAACTGTTTTTT. Variable domain in full (rest from reference TRBV18 and TRBJ1-4): NAGVMQNPRHLVRRRGQEARLRCSPMKGHSHVYWYRQLPEEGLKFMVYLQKENIIDESGMPKERFSAEFPKEGPSILRIQQVVRGDSAAYFCASSKDSNEKLFFGSGTQLSVL.

The sample holds many counts of this clonotype. V is TRBV6-2 or TRBV6-3 and J is TRBJ2-1; D is unclear. V was cut by 7 bases and J by 4 bases, with 11 bases left in between. Germline V CDR1 and CDR2: MNHEY, SVGEGT. CDR3 length: 13 amino acids. CDR3 sequence reads: CASMDGLYNEQFF. The CDR3 DNA reads TGTGCCAGCATGGACGGGTTATACAATGAGCAGTTCTTC.

The sample holds many counts of this clonotype. The chain links TRBV6-6 to TRBJ2-3; D might be TRBD2 (6 bases). The CDR3 extends over 15 amino acids. CDR1 and CDR2 (germline): MNHNY, SVGAGI (reference sequence). Trimming took off 0 bases at V and 1 base at J, with 8 bases between the two ends. The CDR3 bases are TGTGCCAGCAGTTACTCGGGGGGACGCACAGATACGCAGTATTTT. It translates to CASSYSGGRTDTQYF.

This clonotype was seen repeatedly, ten times or more. The chain employs TRBV7-9 and TRBJ2-2, with 8 nucleotides matching TRBD1. Per germline, CDR1 SEHNR and CDR2 FQNEAQ (reference sequence). After removal of 5 bases from V and 1 base from J, the junction contained 6 bases not matched to a gene. The CDR3 runs to 16 residues. The CDR3 region is CASSPPGQENTGELFF. CDR3 DNA: TGTGCCAGCAGCCCCCCGGGACAGGAGAACACCGGGGAGCTGTTTTTT.

At least ten counts were recorded for this clonotype. The chain is built from TRBV20-1 and TRBJ2-5; perhaps TRBD2 as D (6 bases). Germline lookup yields CDR1 DFQATT and CDR2 SNEGSKA (reference sequence). This CDR3 has 15 amino acids. Trimming took off 0 bases at V and 1 base at J, with 12 bases between the two ends. This chain's CDR3 is CSARDLGGTQETQYF. The CDR3 DNA reads TGCAGTGCTAGAGATCTCGGGGGAACCCAAGAGACCCAGTACTTC.

There are a few counts of this clonotype. The rearrangement uses TRBV18 and TRBJ1-1, with D perhaps TRBD1 (6 bases). The ends were cut back, 6 bases at V and 0 bases at J, with 17 bases in the middle. The CDR3 loop spans 16 amino acids. Per germline, CDR1 KGHSH and CDR2 LQKENI. This CDR3 reads CASSQSTGAMNTEAFF. In DNA form, the CDR3 reads TGTGCCAGCTCTCAAAGCACGGGGGCGATGAACACTGAAGCTTTCTTT.

This clonotype was seen at least ten times. This chain links TRBV20-1 with TRBJ2-5; 10 nucleotides agree with TRBD2. The V segment lost 2 bases and the J segment 2 bases; nucleotides outside the gene matches: 2. The CDR3 is 14 residues long. Germline values: CDR1 DFQATT, CDR2 SNEGSKA (reference sequence). The CDR3 nucleotides are TGCAGTGCTAGACCTAGCGGGGGTCAAGAGACCCAGTACTTC. Protein sequence: CSARPSGGQETQYF.

This clonotype was counted ten times or more. The chain carries TRBV4-1 and TRBJ1-1; a weak D match, TRBD1 (5 bases). V lost 0 bases, J lost 4 bases, and 9 bases lay in between. The CDR3 consists of 14 residues. CDR1 is MGHRA and CDR2 is YSYEKL in the germline V gene. The CDR3 protein is CASSQEGRGTEAFF. DNA of the CDR3: TGCGCCAGCAGCCAAGAGGGGCGCGGCACTGAAGCTTTCTTT.

This clonotype was counted once. A much larger clone is a single base away; this may be a read error. This chain joins TRBV7-9 and TRBJ2-2; 9 bases are a match to TRBD1. In germline, CDR1 is SEHNR, CDR2 FQNEAQ (reference sequence). Trimming took 10 bases from V and 1 from J; bases not matched to a gene: 7. CDR3 length: 15 amino acids. The CDR3 nucleotides are TGTGCCAACAGTTGGGGACAGGGGAACACCGGGGAGCTGTTTTTT. Its protein product is CANSWGQGNTGELFF.

The gene calls are TRBV11-3 and TRBJ2-5; D remains unclear. The CDR3 runs to 14 residues. The V gene's germline CDR1 is SGHNT and CDR2 YENEEA. The V end lost 1 base, the J end lost 1 base, and 7 bases lay between the germline ends. The DNA of the CDR3 is TGTGCCAGCAGCTTAGTCAGTATCCAAGAGACCCAGTACTTC. It yields the protein CASSLVSIQETQYF.

This clonotype came up many times. This chain links TRBV5-1 with TRBJ2-1; TRBD1 agrees at 9 bases. This CDR3 is 16 amino acids long. The germline V gene encodes CDR1 SGHRS and CDR2 YFSETQ. Losses at the gene ends were 0 bases for V and 5 bases for J; bases not matched to a gene: 6. The CDR3 here is CASSLATGTGNNEQFF. CDR3 in DNA: TGCGCCAGCAGCTTGGCCACCGGGACAGGGAACAATGAGCAGTTCTTC.

This clonotype was picked up a small number of times. The gene calls are TRBV15 and TRBJ2-3, with D possibly matching TRBD2 (6 bases). The germline gives CDR1 LNHNV, CDR2 YYDKDF (reference sequence). V gave up 0 bases and J gave up 2 bases, with 18 bases separating them. The CDR3 has 18 amino acids. The CDR3 sequence is CATSRDEWRGMSTDTQYF. The CDR3 DNA follows: TGTGCCACCAGCAGAGATGAGTGGCGGGGCATGTCCACAGATACGCAGTATTTT.